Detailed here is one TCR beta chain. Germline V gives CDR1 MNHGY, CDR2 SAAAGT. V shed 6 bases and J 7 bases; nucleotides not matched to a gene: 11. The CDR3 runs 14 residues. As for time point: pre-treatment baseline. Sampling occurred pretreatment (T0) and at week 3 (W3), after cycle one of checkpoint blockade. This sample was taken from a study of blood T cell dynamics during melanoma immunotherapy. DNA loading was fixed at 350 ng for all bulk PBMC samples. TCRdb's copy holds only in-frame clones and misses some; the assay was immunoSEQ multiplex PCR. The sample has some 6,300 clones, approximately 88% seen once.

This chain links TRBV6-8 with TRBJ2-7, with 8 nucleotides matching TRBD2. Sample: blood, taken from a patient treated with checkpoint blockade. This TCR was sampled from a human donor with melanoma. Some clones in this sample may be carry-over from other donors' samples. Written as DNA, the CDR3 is TGTGCCAGCAGCAACGGCGGGGGGACAAGGGAGCAGTACTTC. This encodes CASSNGGGTREQYF.